This entry features one T cell receptor (beta chain) sequence. Using immunoSEQ multiplex PCR, the repertoire was profiled, and TCRdb retains in-frame clones only, with some absent. Of about 140,000 clones listed, more than 85% were seen once; the top ten hold approximately 2.8%. These data belong to a study of T cell responses to AZD1222 COVID-19 vaccine. V was clipped by 6 bases and J by 8 bases; unmatched bases: 14. The CDR3 consists of 15 residues. The V gene's germline CDR1 is SGDLS and CDR2 YYNGEE. This clonotype originated in an adult in good health. The specimen comprised peripheral blood, sampled on day 0 of AZD1222 vaccination. The chain links TRBV9 to TRBJ2-1, with TRBD2 matching over 7 bases. The CDR3 DNA is TGTGCCAGCACCCCAAGATGGGGGGGGGACCATGAGCAGTTCTTC. It specifies CASTPRWGGDHEQFF.